This T cell receptor beta chain was sequenced during a study of memory CD4+ T cells and cytomegalovirus serostatus. In the original processing: After removing out-of-frame reads, over 2 million distinct TCRbeta sequences remained. Assay used: immunoSEQ multiplex PCR; TCRdb lists only in-frame clones, some missing. V, J and clone size are taken as reported in that table, and D and trimming were inferred from the DNA itself. The repertoire holds 60,000 to 75,000 clones, with 80% as singletons. The sort gate was single viable CD3+CD4+CD8-CD45RO+ cells for memory CD4+ T cells. This CDR3 contains 16 residues. Germline V gene lookup returns CDR1 SGHRS and CDR2 YFSETQ. Trimming removed 3 bases from V and 3 bases from J, with 17 bases in between.

This sequence joins TRBV5-1 and TRBJ2-3; D tentatively reads TRBD1 or TRBD2 (5 bases each). The specimen sequenced was memory CD4+ T cells from blood. This sequence was found in an adult in good health and CMV-seronegative. Some clones in this sample may be carry-over from other donors' samples. The CDR3 DNA sequence: TGCGCCAGCAGCTCATCCCCGGGGCCTGGGACAGATACGCAGTATTTT. This gives the protein CASSSSPGPGTDTQYF.